This section outlines one T cell receptor beta chain sequence together with its context. This clone was seen more than once but under ten times. Which antigen it targets is not known. No much larger clone is present one base from it, and per-base qualities are unavailable. This record belongs to a study of cytomegalovirus exposure and HLA in healthy donors (dated by TCRdb to the late 2010s). Background on the whole study: In an earlier analysis of 587 of the donors, approximately 260 Gb of sequence data and 120 million or so unique TCR beta sequences from 150 million to 200 million T cells were reported. The aim of the study was to test whether cataloging public T cell receptors could identify signatures of past pathogen exposure. On average, around 200,000 unique TCR beta nucleotide sequences were sequenced per donor among more than 350 genotyped donors of the cohort, with roughly 20% of those sequences being non-productive. Among the roughly 390 genotyped donors, about 85% belonged to the genetic ancestry cluster associated with self-reported Caucasian donors. Using immunosequencing, the study profiled T cell repertoires from around 670 subjects and related those repertoires to cytomegalovirus serostatus. HLA typing included class I and class II loci at four-digit resolution. A later genetic analysis used genome-wide SNP genotypes for about 60% of the roughly 700 donors, treating that subset as a discovery cohort. Every repertoire in the discovery cohort had been generated on one and the same sequencing platform. An early release covering just under 650 HLA-typed donors comprised approximately 300 gigabases of sequencing data and roughly 86 million unique TCR sequences. In an earlier analysis of roughly 600 of the donors, high-throughput TCR beta sequencing was used to judge whether each TCR beta V gene segment behaved as functional or pseudogenic. In a later analysis, previously published TCR beta repertoires from fewer than 750 donors were re-analyzed and high-resolution HLA genotyping was added so that TCR occurrence patterns could be studied. A separate validation cohort of approximately 120 different subjects was used in addition to the roughly 700-subject first cohort. In the later analysis, no new phenotypic data were used to find candidate immune exposures; instead, reliance was placed on TCR beta sequences and their occurrence across donors. Roughly 5 DR-DQ haplotypes were handled as single units for association and clustering, since linkage in the cohort was strong. The number of typed donors differed by locus: about 620-640 for A, B, C, DRB1 and DQB1; 500 to 550 for DQA1; approximately 610 for DPA1; and roughly 490 for DPB1. Alongside the repertoire data, information on donor age, sex, ethnicity and CMV serostatus was compiled. The study combined high-throughput TCR immunosequencing, statistical association of individual TCRs with disease status, and machine learning to predict cytomegalovirus infection status. General findings and caveats noted by the study authors: In vitro tests confirmed that a few of the cytomegalovirus-associated TCR beta chains recognize cytomegalovirus antigens. Most TCR sequences were observed very rarely across donors, whereas some public TCRs were present in many individuals. The classifier was reported to diagnose cytomegalovirus status with high specificity and sensitivity in both the original and validation cohorts. In a later analysis, TCR association rates were found to vary across HLA loci, with the most associated TCRs seen for DRB1 alleles and the fewest for HLA-C alleles. HLA typing was unavailable for some donors at each locus, so association tests used only the typed subset. Some IMGT-functional V segments, including TRBV6-2 and TRBV6-3, could not be told apart with the 87-base-pair reads, so those segments were excluded. The cohort was sequenced for TCR beta chains only, and without alpha or paired-chain data the features that could be detected were limited. In a later analysis, HLA-associated TCR beta chains showed more clonal expansion and lower generation probabilities than non-associated chains that were equally common. Strong co-occurrence of HLA alleles, especially DR and DQ, made assigning TCR associations to individual alleles difficult. In a later analysis, several top co-occurrence clusters were reported to appear linked to parvovirus B19, influenza, CMV and Epstein-Barr virus. Most CMV-associated TCR beta chains appeared to be HLA-restricted in a later analysis, and the HLA associations seemed to be driven largely by CMV exposure. V-gene and J-gene trimming of TCR beta chains was associated with a missense DCLRE1C variant in a later genetic analysis, and the association was replicated in an independent cohort. A further reported finding was that TCR beta sequences accurately predicted the HLA-A and HLA-B alleles for most subjects in the first cohort. Roughly uniform sequencing depth across donors was assumed in presence/absence analyses, although this assumption may not hold. Because counts were too low, more than 15 rarely observed V segments, including chromosome 9 orphons, were excluded from the earlier analysis of some 540 of the donors. Compared with the 666-donor mean, donors in an Asian-associated ancestry cluster had fewer N-insertions in productive TCRs, according to a later genetic analysis. For the cohort, immune exposure information was limited to CMV serostatus. Linkage disequilibrium might explain the correlated functional status among segregating V segments, but an unknown experimental factor could not be ruled out. At a false discovery rate of 0.05, a later analysis linked under 20,000 TCR beta sequences to specific HLA alleles. The authors suggested that the approach could potentially be generalized to other disease states and immunological phenotypes. A group of highly shared sequence variants was considered likely to be a technical artifact of the sequencing pipeline. In the study, around 160 TCR beta chains were listed as associated with cytomegalovirus. In an earlier analysis of roughly 500 of the donors, most TCR beta V segments appeared in productive rearrangements about 90% or about 30% of the time, broadly matching IMGT annotations.

Trimming takes 5 bases off V and 7 bases off J; junction bases not matched to a gene: 10. Per the germline V gene, MGHRA is the CDR1 and YSYEKL is the CDR2. There are 15 amino acids in the CDR3, from cysteine to phenylalanine inclusive. The only DNA kept is the CDR3, 45 bases in frame from the first base. In total, around 600 healthy bone marrow donors made up the cohort. At the time of sampling, all cohort members were nominally healthy, though unrecorded immune exposures were likely present. The donor tested CMV seronegative and was one of the 352 seronegative cohort members. A peripheral blood sample was collected from each donor, and TCR beta sequencing was performed on peripheral blood mononuclear cells. Genomic DNA was extracted from the blood cell samples with the Qiagen DNeasy Blood Extraction Kit. The library was built by means of the immunoSEQ multiplex PCR assay. A mixture of 60 forward primers for TCR Vbeta segments and 13 reverse primers for TCR Jbeta segments was used in the multiplex PCR. The CDR3 region of rearranged TCR beta genes was amplified from genomic DNA with a multiplex PCR assay. The Illumina HiSeq System was used to sequence the amplified TCR beta libraries as 87-base-pair reads. The study's processing was this. Across the roughly 640 repertoires, a later analysis counted approximately 75 million unique TCR beta chains, 9 million to 14 million of which were shared by at least two donors. A nearest-neighbor algorithm error-corrected the raw reads and collapsed the reads into unique sequences, merging closely related sequences to remove PCR and sequencing errors. Alignment of CDR3 sequences to IMGT reference sequences was used to assign V, D and J gene segments. For a sequence to be retained, at least a six-nucleotide match to both a V gene segment and a J gene segment was required. Rearrangements were classified as productive when the CDR3 lacked stop codons and remained in frame with V and J, and all other rearrangements were classified as non-productive. CDR3 was defined by IMGT convention, running from the second conserved V-encoded cysteine to the conserved J-encoded phenylalanine. The earlier analysis of about 560 of the donors excluded any sequence lacking an unambiguous match to a single V gene segment. In an earlier analysis of some 590 of the donors, a V segment was called functional when productive rearrangements were above 56.7%, and segregating when the standard deviation between donors exceeded 5%. A statistical classification framework was built for diagnosing cytomegalovirus status from the catalog of TCR beta chain sequences. In a later analysis, TCR nucleotide sequences were compared against IMGT/GENE-DB human TR gene sequences so that V and J genes could be assigned. A later analysis assigned CDR3 sequences and most-parsimonious VDJ recombination scenarios with the TCRdist pipeline. In a later analysis, every TCR beta chain was defined by the combination of its CDR3 amino acid sequence and its V-gene family, and reads without a unique V-gene family were dropped. In a later analysis, 450 to 600 highly shared, low-generation-probability nucleotide sequences were removed to address suspected cross-contamination and a sequencing artifact. A later analysis calculated a clonal expansion index for each public chain from normalized within-repertoire ranks of inferred template counts. In a later analysis, generation probabilities were computed with a VDJ recombination model fitted to out-of-frame rearrangements, and the resulting probabilities were checked against IGoR. A later analysis scored TCR-TCR, TCR-HLA and TCR-CMV co-occurrence with hypergeometric tests, applying a repertoire-size bias correction to TCR pairs. To estimate false discovery rates, a later analysis permuted the HLA or CMV assignments 20 times. In a later analysis, co-occurring TCRs were grouped with DBSCAN, and TCRdist sequence similarity was added when clustering was performed within HLA-allele-positive subsets. For co-occurrence clustering, repertoires with fewer than 30,000 or more than 120,000 public chains were excluded, along with 5 or 6 repertoires with anomalous nucleotide sharing. What TCRdb holds here is the immuneACCESS table cut down to in-frame rearrangements. Part of the clones is not present; checked against another copy, under half of the missing clones reflect an unresolved V gene, and the others are unexplained. For V, J and clone size, that table is used; D and trimming come from the DNA. Across this sample there are approximately 210,000 clones, with approximately 87% seen only once. Of the sample, over 1% is held by the ten largest clones.

Rearrangement joined TRBV4-1 to TRBJ1-5; 8 middle bases align to TRBD1. Material: PBMCs. The clonotype comes from a man between 25 and 39 years old in good health and CMV-seronegative. The sequenced DNA is TGCGCCAGCAGCTCTCTAAGCGCAGGGGGCCAGCCCCAGCATTTT. Translated, it gives CASSSLSAGGQPQHF.